A selection of T cell receptor beta chains follows, all from one sample in a study of CD8 T cells in ankylosing spondylitis. TCRdb itself ran the 5' RACE reads through MiXCR, one entry per CDR3 protein. Of 35,000 to 50,000 distinct CDR3 sequences listed, approximately 11% were seen once; the top ten hold 1.4%. The sample taken for sequencing was blood, either unsorted or a sorted T cell fraction (not recorded which). These receptor sequences come from a male donor with ankylosing spondylitis or in good health (not recorded which). The CDR3 runs from the conserved cysteine through the conserved F or W. A D gene is named only where the DNA matches it firmly. Rows give clone size only sometimes, using once, few, many, or a class for an expanded clone.

CDR3nt	CDR3aa	v_gene	j_gene	abundance	len	d_gene
TGCGCCAGCAGCCGGTCCTGGGAAGAGACCCAGTACTTC	CASSRSWEETQYF	TRBV5-1	TRBJ2-5	many	13	.
TGTGCCAGCAGTTTATTGGGTCTCTACGAGCAGTACTTC	CASSLLGLYEQYF	TRBV28	TRBJ2-7	many	13	.
TGCAGTGCTAGAGGTGACGGGACAGGGGGCTTCGGTACTGGAAACACCATATATTTT	CSARGDGTGGFGTGNTIYF	TRBV20-1	TRBJ1-3	few	19	TRBD1
TGTGCCAGCAGCCACCGAGGGCGCGGTACTGAAGCTTTCTTT	CASSHRGRGTEAFF	TRBV4-2	TRBJ1-1	few	14	.
TGTGCCATCACGATCGGCAGTTTCTCCTACGAGCAGTACTTC	CAITIGSFSYEQYF	TRBV2	TRBJ2-7	.	14	.
TGCGCCAGCAGCTTGGCGGGGACGGGGGAGGAGACCCAGTACTTC	CASSLAGTGEETQYF	TRBV5-1	TRBJ2-5	many	15	.
TGTGCCAGCTCACCAAGGACTAGCGGGGATTTCACAGATACGCAGTATTTT	CASSPRTSGDFTDTQYF	TRBV18	TRBJ2-3	few	17	TRBD2
TGCGCCAGCAGCTTAGACCTGGGGGCAGGAGCTTTCTTT	CASSLDLGAGAFF	TRBV5-1	TRBJ1-1	many	13	.
TGTGCCACCAACCGACAGGGTTTGGACACCGGGGAGCTGTTTTTT	CATNRQGLDTGELFF	TRBV10-3	TRBJ2-2	many	15	TRBD1
TGTGCCAGCAGTTTCTCGTCCAGCGCAGTTCAGCCCCAGCATTTT	CASSFSSSAVQPQHF	TRBV6-5	TRBJ1-5	many	15	.
TGCGCCAGCAGTCGGGACAGAGTAATCGCTAGCAATCAGCCCCAGCATTTT	CASSRDRVIASNQPQHF	TRBV10-1	TRBJ1-5	few	17	TRBD1
TGTGCCAGCAGCCCGATGGGAGGGGGAACTGAAGCTTTCTTT	CASSPMGGGTEAFF	TRBV6-1	TRBJ1-1	many	14	.
TGTGCCAGCAGCCGACAGGCGGTTCAAGAGACCCAGTACTTC	CASSRQAVQETQYF	TRBV7-6	TRBJ2-5	many	14	.
TGTGCCAGCAGCACTTCGGACGGAGGGAATACCGGGGAGCTGTTTTTT	CASSTSDGGNTGELFF	TRBV12-3/TRBV12-4	TRBJ2-2	few	16	.
TGTGCCAGCTCACCTCTGGACAGTAACTATGGCTACACCTTC	CASSPLDSNYGYTF	TRBV18	TRBJ1-2	.	14	.
TGCGCCAGCAGCTTGTCGGGGAACACCGGGGAGCTGTTTTTT	CASSLSGNTGELFF	TRBV5-1	TRBJ2-2	.	14	.
TGCGCCAGCAGCTCGGACAGTCTTTCCACCTACGAGCAGTACTTC	CASSSDSLSTYEQYF	TRBV5-1	TRBJ2-7	many	15	.
TGCGCCAGCAGATATAGCGGGGGAACCACAGATACGCAGTATTTT	CASRYSGGTTDTQYF	TRBV5-1	TRBJ2-3	few	15	TRBD2
TGTGCCAGCAGCCTGGTGTCCCAATTGGAGACCCAGTACTTC	CASSLVSQLETQYF	TRBV5-6	TRBJ2-5	many	14	.
TGTGCCAGCAGCTTAGACCGGGACATGGAGTCCTACGAGCAGTACTTC	CASSLDRDMESYEQYF	TRBV11-2	TRBJ2-7	few	16	.